This TCR beta chain appears in the sequencing data of a study of blood T cell repertoires in COVID-19. The germline V gene encodes CDR1 SGHTA and CDR2 FQGTGA. The CDR3 is made up of 14 amino acids. The V and J ends lost 0 bases and 1 base respectively, with 5 bases between them. Measured with immunoSEQ multiplex PCR; TCRdb has only the in-frame clones, and not every one. The table has roughly 100,000 clones, 80% to 85% seen once. This clone was seen a single time. The V and J genes are TRBV7-3 and TRBJ2-3; D not resolved. The TCR originated in a man at least 80 years old with acute or convalescent COVID-19. The sequenced material came from peripheral blood. Here the CDR3 reads CASSLTPGTDTQYF. Here the CDR3 DNA reads TGTGCCAGCAGCTTAACGCCAGGCACAGATACGCAGTATTTT.